What follows is one T cell receptor (beta chain) and its context. Its antigen is unknown. From the germline J gene comes the end of the CDR3, since the read stops 3 residues before it. The CDR3 has 12 amino acids. The V segment lost 5 bases and the J segment 5 bases; nucleotides outside the gene matches: 5. Per the germline V gene, CDR1 is SQVTM and CDR2 is ANQGSEA. The entry originates in a study of Tregs in tolerant kidney transplant recipients. General study results and limits: Validation in larger populations is needed because few patients were studied. Some patients' samples used different primers over time, so nucleotide sequences weren't comparable. No direct test of biological reproducibility was done here.

Unstimulated regulatory T cells (CD4+CD25+CD127-), CD4+CD25- non-regulatory cells, CD4 and CD8 cells were FACS-sorted from thawed PBMCs. Repertoires were generated with immunoSEQ multiplex PCR, while TCRdb's copy carries only in-frame clones and drops some. The listing contains 31,000 or so clones. The sequencing used CD8+ T cells from blood, collected before the transplant. This rearrangement joins TRBV29-1 to TRBJ2-5; 7 nucleotides line up with TRBD1. This clonotype was obtained from a human donor who received a combined kidney and bone marrow transplant. The sequenced CDR3 bases are TGCAGCGTTAGGGGGCCGGGGGAGACC. This encodes CSVRGPGET. The entire CDR3 sequence reads CSVRGPGETQYF.